The 20 T cell receptor beta chains below were found in one sample sequenced in a study of PD-L1 blockade in urothelial cancer. The assay was immunoSEQ multiplex PCR, and TCRdb's table has in-frame clones only and misses some. The profile shows some 35,000 clones, around 90% of them singletons. Source: PBMCs, taken around atezolizumab (anti-PD-L1) treatment. The source is a man aged 70 or older with urothelial cancer.

CDR3 DNA: TGCGCCAGCCGACCCGGGTCCAAACTTGAAAAACTGTTTTTT. Translation: CASRPGSKLEKLFF. V and J are TRBV5-1 and TRBJ1-4, with D uncertain. CDR1 and CDR2 (germline): SGHRS, YFSETQ. The CDR3 is 14 amino acids. Trimming took off 7 bases at V and 7 bases at J, with 17 bases between the two ends.

This sequence joins TRBV6-5 and TRBJ2-7; 7 bases match TRBD1. There are 14 residues in the CDR3. J was trimmed by 11 bases and V by 6 bases; bases with no gene match: 16. Germline assignment: CDR1 MNHEY and CDR2 SVGAGI. CDR3 region: CASSQTSRQGAEYF. The DNA of the CDR3 is TGTGCCAGCAGCCAAACCTCTCGACAGGGCGCGGAGTACTTC.

The chain employs TRBV7-2 and TRBJ2-7, with 7 bases lining up with TRBD2. This CDR3 contains 14 residues. The germline CDR1 and CDR2 sequences are SGHTA and FQGNSA. V lost 5 bases and J lost 6; bases outside the gene matches: 10. The CDR3 DNA follows: TGTGCCAGCAGCAACCAACTAGCGTCGCCCGAGCAGTACTTC. Translating gives CASSNQLASPEQYF. Using reference TRBV7-2 and TRBJ2-7 for the parts outside the CDR3, the full variable domain is GAGVSQSPSNKVTEKGKDVELRCDPISGHTALYWYRQSLGQGLEFLIYFQGNSAPDKSGLPSDRFSAERTGGSVSTLTIQRTQQEDSAVYLCASSNQLASPEQYFGPGTRLTVT.

The chain joins TRBV15 to TRBJ2-3; 8 bases fit TRBD1. The CDR3 has 15 residues. Germline CDR1 and CDR2: LNHNV and YYDKDF (reference sequence). After removal of 5 bases from V and 3 bases from J, the junction contained 7 bases not matched to a gene. Here the CDR3 reads CATSEDRGRTDTQYF. The CDR3 DNA reads as TGTGCCACCAGCGAAGACAGGGGTAGGACAGATACGCAGTATTTT.

This sequence joins TRBV2 and TRBJ2-5; a possible D gene is TRBD2 (5 bases). V was cut by 7 bases and J by 5 bases, with 14 bases left in between. Germline V gene data show CDR1 as SNHLY and CDR2 as FYNNEI. The CDR3 sequence is 13 residues long. The CDR3 sequence: CASKRGPRETQYF. CDR3 coding DNA: TGTGCCAGCAAGCGCGGGCCTCGGGAGACCCAGTACTTC.

The V gene is TRBV6-5, the J gene TRBJ2-3, with 12 positions matching TRBD2. The CDR3 is 16 amino acids. The germline gives CDR1 MNHEY, CDR2 SVGAGI. V shed 2 bases and J 3 bases; nucleotides not matched to a gene: 3. The CDR3 DNA is TGTGCCAGCAGTTACATCGGGACTAGCGGGACAGATACGCAGTATTTT. Translation gives CASSYIGTSGTDTQYF.

The chain links TRBV6-1 to TRBJ2-7; 7 bases are a match to TRBD2. V lost 1 base to trimming and J lost 1 base; unmatched junction nucleotides: 4. Germline V CDR1 and CDR2: MNHNS, SASEGT. The CDR3 is made up of 15 amino acids. DNA of the CDR3: TGTGCCAGCAGTGAAGTGGGACTAAAATCCTACGAGCAGTACTTC. Protein: CASSEVGLKSYEQYF.

The V call is TRBV9, the J call TRBJ2-1, with a weak D call TRBD2 (5 bases). The germline CDR1 and CDR2 sequences are SGDLS and YYNGEE. The CDR3 sequence is 18 residues long. V was shortened by 0 bases and J by 2 bases, with 18 bases between the two germline ends. CDR3 sequence reads: CASSVAPRWGDTYNEQFF. CDR3 nucleotides: TGTGCCAGCAGCGTAGCTCCAAGGTGGGGAGATACCTACAATGAGCAGTTCTTC.

The genes are TRBV27 and TRBJ2-3; tentative D call: TRBD1 (5 bases). V gave up 8 bases and J gave up 1 base, with 19 bases separating them. This CDR3 contains 16 residues. Germline values: CDR1 MNHEY, CDR2 SMNVEV (reference sequence). CDR3 sequence (DNA): TGTGCCAGCGCCCCCGAGTGGGTCAGGGGCACAGATACGCAGTATTTT. Translation: CASAPEWVRGTDTQYF.

The rearrangement links TRBV7-9 to TRBJ2-7; the D gene is possibly TRBD2 (5 bases). Per the germline V gene, CDR1 is SEHNR and CDR2 is FQNEAQ (reference sequence). This CDR3 is 13 amino acids long. The ends were cut back, 4 bases at V and 3 bases at J, with 10 bases in the middle. CDR3 nucleotide sequence: TGTGCCAGCAGCTCCGGACTCGGCTACGAGCAGTACTTC. It codes for CASSSGLGYEQYF.

The chain links TRBV28 to TRBJ1-2; D gene ambiguous. V shed 8 bases and J shed 1 base, with 17 bases lying between them. Germline lookup yields CDR1 MDHEN and CDR2 SYDVKM. The CDR3 sequence is 15 residues long. CDR3 region: CASSLGRRINYGYTF. The CDR3 coding sequence is TGTGCCAGCTCCCTTGGGAGAAGAATTAACTATGGCTACACCTTC.

The chain carries TRBV28 and TRBJ2-5; TRBD2 is a possible D gene (6 bases). Trimming cost V 5 bases and J 1 base, with 14 bases left between them. CDR1 and CDR2 from the germline V gene are MDHEN and SYDVKM. The CDR3 totals 15 residues. CDR3 sequence: CASSNPRRGQETQYF. The CDR3, as DNA: TGTGCCAGCAGTAACCCGAGGAGGGGCCAAGAGACCCAGTACTTC.

The gene calls are TRBV29-1 and TRBJ1-1, with a weak D call TRBD1 (6 bases). Germline V CDR1 and CDR2: SQVTM, ANQGSEA. The germline V and J ends were trimmed by 8 bases and 5 bases, with 15 bases remaining between them. The CDR3 has 12 residues. The CDR3 sequence is CSPQGGLTEAFF. CDR3 nucleotides: TGCAGCCCCCAAGGGGGTCTTACTGAAGCTTTCTTT.

This rearrangement joins TRBV6-1 to TRBJ1-2, with 9 bases lining up with TRBD1. The germline gives CDR1 MNHNS, CDR2 SASEGT. V dropped 5 bases and J dropped 4; count of bases not matched to a gene: 5. The CDR3 covers 14 residues. For the CDR3, the DNA is TGTGCCAGCAGTACAGGGGGCTCACTCTATGGCTACACCTTC. This translates into CASSTGGSLYGYTF.

Points on this clone: Other DNA sequences in the sample encode the same CDR3. The rearrangement uses TRBV5-1 and TRBJ2-1; 14 positions match TRBD2. The CDR3 extends over 15 amino acids. CDR1 is SGHRS and CDR2 is YFSETQ in the germline V gene. V shed 4 bases and J 9 bases; nucleotides not matched to a gene: 6. This CDR3 is CASSRGLAGEAEQFF. The CDR3 nucleotides read TGCGCCAGCAGCCGGGGACTAGCGGGAGAAGCTGAGCAGTTCTTC.

The chain joins TRBV5-3 to TRBJ2-7; the D gene is possibly TRBD2 (5 bases). TRBV5-3 is an ORF, and what it does is uncertain. V lost 4 bases and J 6 bases, leaving 11 bases between the germline ends. CDR3 length equals 12 residues. The CDR3 is CARSHNRGEQYF. CDR3 DNA sequence: TGTGCCAGAAGCCACAATCGGGGCGAGCAGTACTTC.

The sample holds a few counts of this clone. The chain couples TRBV9 to TRBJ2-7; 7 positions match TRBD2. V lost 4 bases to trimming and J lost 5 bases; unmatched junction nucleotides: 6. Per the germline V gene, CDR1 is SGDLS and CDR2 is YYNGEE. The CDR3 is made up of 13 amino acids. The CDR3 spells CASSSRGGDEQYF. Here the CDR3 DNA reads TGTGCCAGCAGCTCTCGGGGAGGGGACGAGCAGTACTTC.

This chain connects TRBV9 to TRBJ2-7; D may be TRBD2 (6 bases). The V and J ends lost 1 base and 6 bases respectively, with 14 bases between them. Germline CDR1 is SGDLS and CDR2 is YYNGEE. The CDR3 is made up of 14 amino acids. For the CDR3, the DNA is TGTGCCAGCAGCGTATCGGGGGAAGGGTCCGAGCAGTACTTC. Translating it yields CASSVSGEGSEQYF.

This chain joins TRBV6-5 and TRBJ1-5, with 9 bases that match TRBD1. V lost 9 bases and J lost 5; bases outside the gene matches: 5. Germline CDR1 reads MNHEY; CDR2 reads SVGAGI. This CDR3 has 13 amino acids. CDR3 in amino acids: CASRTGVYQPQHF. The CDR3 coding sequence is TGTGCCAGTCGGACAGGGGTCTATCAGCCCCAGCATTTT.

The chain links TRBV7-3 to TRBJ1-2; TRBD1 aligns across 8 bases. V lost 4 bases, J lost 8 bases, and 6 bases stayed unmatched. The CDR3 sequence is 13 residues long. Looked up from germline, CDR1 is SGHTA and CDR2 is FQGTGA. CDR3 in DNA: TGTGCCAGCAGCTCTTCGACAGGGGAAGGCTACACCTTC. Translating gives CASSSSTGEGYTF.